These 21 T cell receptor beta chains share one sample of origin, sequenced in a study of cytomegalovirus exposure and HLA in healthy donors. PCR was performed using 60 Vbeta and 13 Jbeta primers. Profiling relied on immunoSEQ multiplex PCR, and the TCRdb table lists in-frame clones only, not all of them. The repertoire has under 200,000 clones, over 60% of them found once; the top ten carry 4.5% to 6%. The sequencing sample was made of PBMCs. Receptor source: a man aged 40-49 years in good health and CMV-seronegative.

This clone turned up a few times. This chain uses TRBV6-1 with TRBJ1-2, with 7 bases aligning to TRBD1. Germline CDR1 is MNHNS and CDR2 is SASEGT. This CDR3 has 12 amino acids. Germline trimming cut 11 bases from V and 5 bases from J; bases unmatched to any gene: 8. Written as DNA, the CDR3 is TGTGCCGGGGGGACAGCCAAGTATGGCTACACCTTC. This encodes CAGGTAKYGYTF.

This chain links TRBV12-5 with TRBJ1-5; D not resolved. Looked up from germline, CDR1 is LGHNT and CDR2 is FRNRAP. The CDR3 spans 11 residues. V lost 6 bases, J lost 9 bases, and 9 bases lay in between. CDR3 nucleotide sequence: TGTGCTAGTGGCCACGGTTGGCCCCAGCATTTT. It is translated as CASGHGWPQHF.

The chain employs TRBV19 and TRBJ2-1, with 11 nucleotides matching TRBD2. The CDR3 spans 15 residues. The ends lost 4 bases at V and 9 bases at J; junction bases unmatched: 8. CDR1 is LNHDA and CDR2 is SQIVND in the germline V gene (reference sequence). In DNA form, the CDR3 reads TGTGCCAGTAGTAACGCCGGGACTAGCGGCAGTGAGCAGTTCTTC. It codes for CASSNAGTSGSEQFF.

Only one count was recorded for this clone. This chain joins TRBV5-1 and TRBJ1-1; TRBD1 matches at 8 bases. Germline-derived CDR1 and CDR2 are SGHRS and YFSETQ. The CDR3 covers 15 residues. The V and J ends lost 3 bases and 1 base, in that order; junction bases with no gene match: 5. CDR3 protein: CASSSQGTGNTEAFF. CDR3 nucleotide sequence: TGCGCCAGCAGCTCCCAAGGGACAGGGAACACTGAAGCTTTCTTT.

The chain has TRBV27 and TRBJ2-3; weak D call: TRBD2 (6 bases). Germline V lookup: CDR1 MNHEY, CDR2 SMNVEV (reference sequence). The CDR3 covers 13 residues. V lost 1 base and J lost 5, with 7 bases in between. This chain's CDR3 is CASSLWRGDTQYF. The CDR3 nucleotides are TGTGCCAGCAGTTTATGGCGGGGAGATACGCAGTATTTT.

The V gene is TRBV6-5, the J gene TRBJ2-5, with 8 nucleotides matching TRBD1. V was pared by 5 bases and J by 5 bases, with 10 bases of the junction left unmatched. From germline, CDR1 is MNHEY and CDR2 SVGAGI. The CDR3 is 15 amino acids. CDR3 sequence reads: CASSPNRGRRETQYF. In DNA, the CDR3 is TGTGCCAGCAGTCCTAACAGGGGGAGGAGGGAGACCCAGTACTTC.

The chain links TRBV6-1 to TRBJ1-2, with TRBD1 identical over 7 bases. Germline CDR1 MNHNS, CDR2 SASEGT. J gave up 2 bases and V 2 bases, and 2 bases lay outside the gene matches. CDR3 length: 14 amino acids. CDR3 in amino acids: CASSENRGNYGYTF. Here the CDR3 DNA reads TGTGCCAGCAGTGAAAACAGGGGAAACTATGGCTACACCTTC.

The chain uses TRBV7-2 and TRBJ1-1; maybe TRBD1 (5 bases). Trimming pared 3 bases from V and 1 base from J, leaving 9 bases between. The CDR3 covers 14 residues. Germline lookup yields CDR1 SGHTA and CDR2 FQGNSA. The CDR3 DNA sequence: TGTGCCAGCAGCTTTCAGGGAGGGAACACTGAAGCTTTCTTT. As protein: CASSFQGGNTEAFF. Based on the CDR3 plus reference TRBV7-2 and TRBJ1-1, the full variable domain is GAGVSQSPSNKVTEKGKDVELRCDPISGHTALYWYRQSLGQGLEFLIYFQGNSAPDKSGLPSDRFSAERTGGSVSTLTIQRTQQEDSAVYLCASSFQGGNTEAFFGQGTRLTVV.

A remark on this clone: The same CDR3 arises from other DNA sequences in this sample as well. J is TRBJ1-4 and V is TRBV5-1, with 10 bases matching TRBD1. V dropped 3 bases and J dropped 5; count of bases not matched to a gene: 4. The CDR3 spans 15 residues. Germline CDR1 is SGHRS and CDR2 is YFSETQ. This chain's CDR3 is CASSSPGQGNEKLFF. The DNA for the CDR3 is TGCGCCAGCAGCTCGCCGGGACAGGGGAATGAAAAACTGTTTTTT.

The genes are TRBV7-9 and TRBJ2-6, with D perhaps TRBD2 (5 bases). V was cut by 6 bases and J by 2 bases, with 8 bases left in between. The V gene's germline CDR1 is SEHNR and CDR2 FQNEAQ (reference sequence). The length of the CDR3 is 14 residues. The CDR3 nucleotides are TGTGCCAGCAGGAGAGGGACTGGGGCCAACGTCCTGACTTTC. It codes for CASRRGTGANVLTF. Complete variable domain (other parts from reference TRBV7-9 and TRBJ2-6): DTGVSQNPRHKITKRGQNVTFRCDPISEHNRLYWYRQTLGQGPEFLTYFQNEAQLEKSRLLSDRFSAERPKGSFSTLEIQRTEQGDSAMYLCASRRGTGANVLTFGAGSRLTVL.

The chain employs TRBV28 and TRBJ1-1, with 8 bases aligning to TRBD1. This CDR3 spans 15 amino acids. The trim removed 10 bases at V and 4 bases at J, leaving 14 bases unmatched. Germline V gene lookup returns CDR1 MDHEN and CDR2 SYDVKM. The CDR3: CATKPSQGASTEAFF. The CDR3 DNA is TGTGCCACCAAGCCTAGCCAGGGGGCTAGCACTGAAGCTTTCTTT.

The CDR3 spells CASSLGAGGGNEQFF. The CDR3 DNA follows: TGCGCCAGCAGCTTGGGGGCAGGGGGCGGGAATGAGCAGTTCTTC. The chain links TRBV5-1 to TRBJ2-1, with 8 bases identical to TRBD1. CDR1 is SGHRS and CDR2 is YFSETQ in the germline V gene. The V gene end was trimmed by 0 bases and the J gene end by 7 bases; junction bases not matched to a gene: 6. The CDR3 loop spans 15 amino acids. The full variable domain, in which reference TRBV5-1 and TRBJ2-1 provide the parts outside the CDR3, is KAGVTQTPRYLIKTRGQQVTLSCSPISGHRSVSWYQQTPGQGLQFLFEYFSETQRNKGNFPGRFSGRQFSNSRSEMNVSTLELGDSALYLCASSLGAGGGNEQFFGPGTRLTVL.

CDR3 amino acids: CASSFRGVSYEQYF. The CDR3 DNA is TGTGCCAGCAGCTTCCGCGGGGTCTCCTACGAGCAGTACTTC. The V gene is TRBV13, the J gene TRBJ2-7; D is possibly TRBD2 (6 bases). Germline CDR1 reads PRHDT; CDR2 reads FYEKMQ (reference sequence). The CDR3 has 14 residues. V was clipped by 3 bases and J by 0 bases, with 9 bases between them.

The genes are TRBV6-5 and TRBJ2-5, with D tentatively TRBD2 (5 bases). Near its end, the DNA agrees better with TRBJ2-7, so the J call may be wrong. From germline, CDR1 is MNHEY and CDR2 SVGAGI. The CDR3 is 15 amino acids. The CDR3 DNA is TGTGCCAGCAGAAGGGAGTCACTAGGTCGGAACGAGCAGTACTTC. Translating it yields CASRRESLGRNEQYF.

The chain uses TRBV2 and TRBJ2-7; 9 positions agree with TRBD1. V lost 6 bases, J lost 2 bases, and 8 bases stayed unmatched. Per germline, CDR1 SNHLY and CDR2 FYNNEI. The CDR3 has 15 amino acids. CDR3 sequence reads: CASSTAGQGTYEQYF. Here the CDR3 DNA reads TGTGCCAGCAGCACAGCGGGACAGGGAACCTACGAGCAGTACTTC.

This chain links TRBV6-1 with TRBJ1-5; 9 positions match TRBD1. The CDR3 covers 14 residues. Germline lookup yields CDR1 MNHNS and CDR2 SASEGT. V was clipped by 3 bases and J by 6 bases; unmatched bases: 3. The CDR3 region has the DNA TGTGCCAGCAGTGAGACAGGGGGGGGTCAGCCCCAGCATTTT. It yields the protein CASSETGGGQPQHF.

This clone was found once. J is TRBJ2-7 and V is TRBV7-9; TRBD1 might be the D (6 bases). V lost 6 bases, J lost 3 bases, and 12 bases lay in between. The CDR3 has 13 amino acids. The germline V gene encodes CDR1 SEHNR and CDR2 FQNEAQ (reference sequence). In DNA, the CDR3 is TGTGCCAGCAGTGAAGTACAGGGCTACGAGCAGTACTTC. Translation: CASSEVQGYEQYF.

The chain joins TRBV14 to TRBJ1-1; no clear D gene. Germline V gene sequence: CDR1 SGHDN, CDR2 FVKESK. Trimming stripped 3 bases from V and 1 base from J, with 9 bases between. The CDR3 consists of 14 residues. CDR3 region: CASSHWAGNTEAFF. In nucleotides, the CDR3 is TGTGCCAGCAGCCATTGGGCCGGGAACACTGAAGCTTTCTTT.

Points on this clone: Additional DNA sequences in this sample encode the identical CDR3. The chain uses TRBV18 and TRBJ1-1; D may be TRBD1 (6 bases). The germline V and J ends were trimmed by 1 base and 3 bases, with 6 bases remaining between them. The germline gives CDR1 KGHSH, CDR2 LQKENI. The CDR3 extends over 13 amino acids. The CDR3 region is CASSPQGDTEAFF. The CDR3 bases are TGTGCCAGCTCACCACAGGGGGACACTGAAGCTTTCTTT.

The chain employs TRBV25-1 and TRBJ1-5, with D possibly TRBD1 on 5 matching bases. The CDR3 contains 15 residues. The ends were cut back, 3 bases at V and 1 base at J, with 10 bases in the middle. Germline V gene data show CDR1 as MGHDK and CDR2 as SYGVNS. The CDR3 sequence: CASSDAGPSNQPQHF. CDR3 DNA: TGTGCCAGCAGTGACGCGGGACCAAGCAATCAGCCCCAGCATTTT.

V and J are TRBV7-2 and TRBJ1-2; a possible D gene is TRBD1 (6 bases). The CDR3 has 17 amino acids. V gave up 0 bases and J gave up 5 bases, with 19 bases separating them. The V gene's germline CDR1 is SGHTA and CDR2 FQGNSA. This chain's CDR3 is CASSLASVDSSIYGYTF. The DNA for the CDR3 is TGTGCCAGCAGCTTAGCGTCGGTGGACAGCAGCATATATGGCTACACCTTC.